This passage covers 17 T cell receptor beta chains from one sample sequenced in a study of blood T cell repertoires in COVID-19 (dated by TCRdb to the early 2020s). Receptors were amplified or captured by the immunoSEQ multiplex PCR assay. TCRdb stores this immuneACCESS table with in-frame sequences only. Part of the clones is absent; in the studies checked, under half of the shortfall reflects unresolved V genes, and no reason is known for the rest. The sample table holds 300,000 to 350,000 clones, of which around 90% were seen once. The ten top clones hold approximately 4% of the sample. The sample taken for sequencing was PBMCs or T cells enriched from blood (not recorded which). These receptor sequences come from a woman under 30 with acute COVID-19.

The V and J genes are TRBV30 and TRBJ1-4; D not certain. The V gene's germline CDR1 is GTSNPN and CDR2 SVGIG (reference sequence). The CDR3 totals 13 residues. V lost 7 bases and J 4 bases, leaving 13 bases between the germline ends. The CDR3 DNA sequence: TGTGCCTTAGCGGGATCTTATAATGAAAAACTGTTTTTT. It yields the protein CALAGSYNEKLFF. The full variable domain, completed using reference TRBV30 and TRBJ1-4, is SQTIHQWPATLVQPVGSPLSLECTVEGTSNPNLYWYRQAAGRGLQLLFYSVGIGQISSEVPQNLSASRPQDRQFILSSKKLLLSDSGFYLCALAGSYNEKLFFGSGTQLSVL.

The gene calls are TRBV2 and TRBJ1-2; 8 nucleotides match TRBD1. V shed 10 bases and J 1 base; nucleotides not matched to a gene: 11. This CDR3 spans 15 amino acids. Germline V lookup: CDR1 SNHLY, CDR2 FYNNEI. The CDR3 spells CATGQGILSNYGYTF. DNA of the CDR3: TGTGCCACCGGACAGGGCATCCTGAGTAACTATGGCTACACCTTC.

The V and J genes are TRBV4-1 and TRBJ2-2, with no clear D. The CDR3 has 16 residues. V shed 0 bases and J shed 3 bases, with 11 bases lying between them. Germline V gene data show CDR1 as MGHRA and CDR2 as YSYEKL. The CDR3 DNA sequence: TGCGCCAGCAGCCAAGAGCCGAGTCTATACACCGGGGAGCTGTTTTTT. Translation: CASSQEPSLYTGELFF.

The CDR3 sequence is CATGTGAEETQYF. The CDR3 DNA sequence: TGTGCCACCGGGACAGGGGCGGAAGAGACCCAGTACTTC. The V call is TRBV10-3, the J call TRBJ2-5; 10 nucleotides line up with TRBD1. V shed 10 bases and J 3 bases; nucleotides not matched to a gene: 5. Germline CDR1 and CDR2: ENHRY and SYGVKD. CDR3 size: 13 residues.

This sequence joins TRBV7-2 and TRBJ2-3, with a possible D match to TRBD2 (5 bases). CDR3 length equals 14 residues. V was shortened by 3 bases and J by 0 bases, with 7 bases between the two germline ends. Per the germline V gene, CDR1 is SGHTA and CDR2 is FQGNSA. CDR3 region: CASSFEGSTDTQYF. The CDR3, as DNA: TGTGCCAGCAGCTTTGAGGGAAGCACAGATACGCAGTATTTT.

V is TRBV27 and J is TRBJ1-4, with D maybe TRBD1 (6 bases). The CDR3 is 15 residues long. From germline, CDR1 is MNHEY and CDR2 SMNVEV (reference sequence). The ends were cut back, 1 base at V and 3 bases at J, with 9 bases in the middle. This CDR3 reads CASSLWGLANEKLFF. The CDR3, as DNA: TGTGCCAGCAGTTTATGGGGGCTGGCTAATGAAAAACTGTTTTTT.

V is TRBV24-1 and J is TRBJ1-6; TRBD1 is a possible D gene (6 bases). Germline CDR1 is KGHDR and CDR2 is SFDVKD. Trimming pared 4 bases from V and 6 bases from J, leaving 15 bases between. This CDR3 is built from 16 residues. The CDR3 coding sequence is TGTGCCACCAGTGACGGGGGGCAGGGAGGTAATTCACCCCTCCACTTT. Translation gives CATSDGGQGGNSPLHF.

This chain joins TRBV2 and TRBJ2-3; weak D call: TRBD2 (5 bases). The length of the CDR3 is 15 residues. Trimming stripped 5 bases from V and 0 bases from J, with 12 bases between. Germline V gene lookup returns CDR1 SNHLY and CDR2 FYNNEI. CDR3 nucleotides: TGTGCCAGCAGTAGGAGGAGCACTAGCACAGATACGCAGTATTTT. Amino acid sequence: CASSRRSTSTDTQYF.

V and J are TRBV7-9 and TRBJ2-5, with TRBD1 as a possible D gene (6 bases). The germline V gene has CDR1 SEHNR and CDR2 FQNEAQ (reference sequence). The V and J ends lost 5 bases and 5 bases respectively, with 12 bases between them. The CDR3 has 13 amino acids. The CDR3 here is CASSIQGTETQYF. The CDR3 nucleotides are TGTGCCAGCAGCATTCAGGGGACGGAGACCCAGTACTTC.

The chain is built from TRBV12-3 or TRBV12-4 and TRBJ1-2, with D hard to call. The germline V and J ends were trimmed by 4 bases and 4 bases, with 7 bases remaining between them. The CDR3 is made up of 12 amino acids. The CDR3 sequence: CASSSDTYGYTF. The CDR3 nucleotides are TGTGCCAGCAGTTCTGACACCTATGGCTACACCTTC.

The V gene is TRBV10-3, the J gene TRBJ1-5, with 12 bases fitting TRBD1. V gave up 6 bases and J gave up 4 bases; unmatched junction bases: 7. This CDR3 is 16 amino acids long. Germline V gene lookup returns CDR1 ENHRY and CDR2 SYGVKD. The CDR3 bases are TGTGCCATCAGCACCGGGACAGGGGGCGGGAATCAGCCCCAGCATTTT. Translating it yields CAISTGTGGGNQPQHF.

The V gene is TRBV2, the J gene TRBJ2-2; D possibly corresponds to TRBD1 (6 bases). This CDR3 is 14 amino acids long. Germline assignment: CDR1 SNHLY and CDR2 FYNNEI. The ends were cut back, 3 bases at V and 7 bases at J, with 12 bases in the middle. The CDR3 reads CASSEGQGLGELFF. In nucleotides, the CDR3 is TGTGCCAGCAGTGAGGGACAAGGACTCGGGGAGCTGTTTTTT.

This clone appeared a few times. The chain recombines TRBV7-3 with TRBJ2-1, with TRBD2 identical over 8 bases. The CDR3 runs to 16 residues. Germline trimming cut 2 bases from V and 6 bases from J; bases unmatched to any gene: 9. The V gene's germline CDR1 is SGHTA and CDR2 FQGTGA. CDR3 in DNA: TGTGCCAGCAGCTTATCTTCGGCGGGAGGTCGCAATGAGCAGTTCTTC. Encoded protein: CASSLSSAGGRNEQFF. Full variable domain (rest looked up from reference TRBV7-3 and TRBJ2-1): GAGVSQTPSNKVTEKGKYVELRCDPISGHTALYWYRQSLGQGPEFLIYFQGTGAADDSGLPNDRFFAVRPEGSVSTLKIQRTERGDSAVYLCASSLSSAGGRNEQFFGPGTRLTVL.

The rearrangement uses TRBV18 and TRBJ1-2; TRBD1 is a possible D gene (5 bases). Germline CDR1 KGHSH, CDR2 LQKENI. There are 18 residues in the CDR3. Trimming pared 5 bases from V and 5 bases from J, leaving 27 bases between. CDR3 nucleotides: TGTGCCAGCTCATCAAACCCGGGACTACCCGGTCTGGGTTATGGCTACACCTTC. Protein product: CASSSNPGLPGLGYGYTF.

This rearrangement joins TRBV24-1 to TRBJ2-1; 8 bases line up with TRBD2. The trim removed 3 bases at V and 10 bases at J, leaving 4 bases unmatched. This CDR3 contains 13 residues. Germline V gene sequence: CDR1 KGHDR, CDR2 SFDVKD. This CDR3 reads CATSDPLAGEQFF. DNA of the CDR3: TGTGCCACCAGTGATCCCTTAGCGGGAGAGCAGTTCTTC.

This chain links TRBV6-6 with TRBJ1-5, with 8 bases fitting TRBD1. This CDR3 has 14 residues. The V segment lost 7 bases and the J segment 2 bases; nucleotides outside the gene matches: 4. The germline CDR1 and CDR2 sequences are MNHNY and SVGAGI (reference sequence). The CDR3 protein is CASISTGGNQPQHF. The CDR3 DNA reads TGTGCCAGCATCTCGACAGGGGGCAATCAGCCCCAGCATTTT.

The chain is built from TRBV11-3 and TRBJ2-1; tentative D call: TRBD2 (6 bases). V dropped 4 bases and J dropped 7 bases, with 14 bases sitting between them. CDR1 is SGHNT and CDR2 is YENEEA in the germline V gene. The CDR3 runs 14 residues. The CDR3 sequence: CASSYAGLLNEQFF. The CDR3 coding sequence is TGTGCCAGCAGCTATGCGGGACTCCTTAATGAGCAGTTCTTC.